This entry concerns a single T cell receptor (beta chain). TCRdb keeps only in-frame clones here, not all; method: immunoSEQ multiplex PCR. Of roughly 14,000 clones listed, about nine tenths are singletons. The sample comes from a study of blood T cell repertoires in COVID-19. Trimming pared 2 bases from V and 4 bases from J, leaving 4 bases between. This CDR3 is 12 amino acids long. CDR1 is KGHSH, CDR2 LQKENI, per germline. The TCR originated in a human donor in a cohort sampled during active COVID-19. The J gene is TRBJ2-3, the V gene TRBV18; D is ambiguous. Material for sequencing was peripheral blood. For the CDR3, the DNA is TGTGCCAGCTCACCAGGGCCAGATACGCAGTATTTT. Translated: CASSPGPDTQYF. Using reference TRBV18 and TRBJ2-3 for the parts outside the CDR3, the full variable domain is NAGVMQNPRHLVRRRGQEARLRCSPMKGHSHVYWYRQLPEEGLKFMVYLQKENIIDESGMPKERFSAEFPKEGPSILRIQQVVRGDSAAYFCASSPGPDTQYFGPGTRLTVL.